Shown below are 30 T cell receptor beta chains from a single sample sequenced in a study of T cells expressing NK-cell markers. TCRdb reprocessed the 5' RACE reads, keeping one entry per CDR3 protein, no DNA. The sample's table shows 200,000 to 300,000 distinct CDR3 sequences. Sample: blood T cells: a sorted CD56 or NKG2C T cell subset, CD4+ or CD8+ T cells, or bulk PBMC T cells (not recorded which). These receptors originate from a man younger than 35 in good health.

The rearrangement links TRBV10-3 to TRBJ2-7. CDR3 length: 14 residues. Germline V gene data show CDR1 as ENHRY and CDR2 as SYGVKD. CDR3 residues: CAISESGTPNEQYF.

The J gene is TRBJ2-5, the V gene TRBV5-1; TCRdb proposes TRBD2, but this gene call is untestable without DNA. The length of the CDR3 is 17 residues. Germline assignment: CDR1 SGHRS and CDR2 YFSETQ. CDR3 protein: CASSLALGGGFPETQYF.

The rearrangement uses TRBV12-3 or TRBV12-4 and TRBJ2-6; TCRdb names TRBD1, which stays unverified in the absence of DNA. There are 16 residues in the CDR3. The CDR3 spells CASSPGPHSGANVLTF.

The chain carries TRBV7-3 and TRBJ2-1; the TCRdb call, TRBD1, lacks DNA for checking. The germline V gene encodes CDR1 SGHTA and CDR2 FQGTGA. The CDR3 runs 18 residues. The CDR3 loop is CASSLTVPDRRWGNEQFF.

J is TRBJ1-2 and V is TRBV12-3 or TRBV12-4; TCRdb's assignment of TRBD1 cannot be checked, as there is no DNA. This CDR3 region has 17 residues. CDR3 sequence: CASSLATGTATNYGYTF.

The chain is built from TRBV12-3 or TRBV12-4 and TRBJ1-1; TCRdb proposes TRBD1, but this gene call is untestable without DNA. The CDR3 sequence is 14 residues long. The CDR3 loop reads CASRTTGRHTEAFF.

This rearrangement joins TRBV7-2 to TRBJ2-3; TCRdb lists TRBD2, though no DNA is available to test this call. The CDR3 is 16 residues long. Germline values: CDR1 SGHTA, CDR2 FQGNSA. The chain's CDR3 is CASSYLAGEGTDTQYF.

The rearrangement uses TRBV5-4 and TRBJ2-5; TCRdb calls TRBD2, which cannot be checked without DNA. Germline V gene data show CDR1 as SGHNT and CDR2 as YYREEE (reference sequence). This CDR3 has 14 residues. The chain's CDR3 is CASSFNSGQETQYF.

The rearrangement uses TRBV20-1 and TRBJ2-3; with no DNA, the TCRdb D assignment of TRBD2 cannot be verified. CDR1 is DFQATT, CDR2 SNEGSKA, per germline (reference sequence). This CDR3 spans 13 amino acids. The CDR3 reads CSRAGGDTDTQYF.

The CDR3 is CASSLNRGASGIGDTQYF. The chain employs TRBV28 and TRBJ2-3; lacking DNA, the TRBD2 call made by TCRdb goes unchecked. CDR3 length equals 18 residues. In germline, CDR1 is MDHEN, CDR2 SYDVKM.

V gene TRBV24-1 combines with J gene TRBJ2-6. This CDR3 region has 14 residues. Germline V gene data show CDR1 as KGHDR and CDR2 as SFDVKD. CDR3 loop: CATSVSSGANVLTF.

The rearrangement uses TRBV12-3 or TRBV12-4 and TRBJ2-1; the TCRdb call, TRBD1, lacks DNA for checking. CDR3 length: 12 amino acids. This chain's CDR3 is CASIAGDNEQFF.

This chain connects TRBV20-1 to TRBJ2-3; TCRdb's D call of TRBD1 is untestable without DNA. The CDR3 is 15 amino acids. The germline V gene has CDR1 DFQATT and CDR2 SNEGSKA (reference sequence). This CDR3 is CSATTDRGAADTQYF.

Here the CDR3 reads CASSPGAEEHGYTF. The chain links TRBV18 to TRBJ1-2; the TCRdb D gene call, TRBD1, has no DNA to confirm it. Germline-derived CDR1 and CDR2 are KGHSH and LQKENI. The CDR3 length is 14 residues.

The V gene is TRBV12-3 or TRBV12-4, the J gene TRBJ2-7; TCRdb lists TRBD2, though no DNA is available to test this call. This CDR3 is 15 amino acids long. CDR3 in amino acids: CASSPTQGGRGEQYF.

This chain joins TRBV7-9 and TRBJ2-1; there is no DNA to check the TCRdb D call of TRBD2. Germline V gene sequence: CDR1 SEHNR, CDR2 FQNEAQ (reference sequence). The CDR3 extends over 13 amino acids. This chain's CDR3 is CASSSGGHNEQFF. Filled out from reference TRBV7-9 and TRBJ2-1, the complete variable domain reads DTGVSQNPRHKITKRGQNVTFRCDPISEHNRLYWYRQTLGQGPEFLTYFQNEAQLEKSRLLSDRFSAERPKGSFSTLEIQRTEQGDSAMYLCASSSGGHNEQFFGPGTRLTVL.

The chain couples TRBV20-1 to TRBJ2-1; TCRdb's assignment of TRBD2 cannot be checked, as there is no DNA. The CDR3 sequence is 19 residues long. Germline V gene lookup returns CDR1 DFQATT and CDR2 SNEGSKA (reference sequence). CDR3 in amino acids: CSARLGGRPSRGYYNEQFF.

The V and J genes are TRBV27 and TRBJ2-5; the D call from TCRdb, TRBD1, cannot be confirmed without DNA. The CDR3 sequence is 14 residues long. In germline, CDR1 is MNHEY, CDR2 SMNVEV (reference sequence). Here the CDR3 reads CASSFVGGSETQYF.

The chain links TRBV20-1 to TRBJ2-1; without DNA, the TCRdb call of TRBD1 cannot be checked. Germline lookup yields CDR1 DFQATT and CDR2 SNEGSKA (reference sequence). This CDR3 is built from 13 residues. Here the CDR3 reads CSARRDRGHEQFF.

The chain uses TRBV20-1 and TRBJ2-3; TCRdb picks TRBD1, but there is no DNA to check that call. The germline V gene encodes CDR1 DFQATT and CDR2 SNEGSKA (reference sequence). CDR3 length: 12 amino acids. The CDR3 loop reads CSARAPSETQYF.

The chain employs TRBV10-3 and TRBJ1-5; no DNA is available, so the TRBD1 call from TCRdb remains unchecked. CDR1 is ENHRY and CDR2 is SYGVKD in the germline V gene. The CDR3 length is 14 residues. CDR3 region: CAISDTGIGQPQHF.

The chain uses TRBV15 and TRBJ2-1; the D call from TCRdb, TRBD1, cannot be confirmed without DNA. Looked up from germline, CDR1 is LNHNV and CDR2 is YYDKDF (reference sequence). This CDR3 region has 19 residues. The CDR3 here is CATSRAMIRSGQGVNEQFF.

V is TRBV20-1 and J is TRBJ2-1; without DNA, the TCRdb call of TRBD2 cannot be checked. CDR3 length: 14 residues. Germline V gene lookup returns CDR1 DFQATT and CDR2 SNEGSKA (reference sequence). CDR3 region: CSASKASGSHEQFF.

CDR3 residues: CSASRGRTYSNQPQHF. This rearrangement joins TRBV20-1 to TRBJ1-5; TCRdb names TRBD1, which stays unverified in the absence of DNA. Germline V gives CDR1 DFQATT, CDR2 SNEGSKA (reference sequence). The CDR3 has 16 amino acids.

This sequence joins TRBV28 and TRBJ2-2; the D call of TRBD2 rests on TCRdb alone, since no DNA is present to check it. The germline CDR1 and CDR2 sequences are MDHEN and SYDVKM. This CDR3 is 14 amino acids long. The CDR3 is CASRLAGDTGELFF.

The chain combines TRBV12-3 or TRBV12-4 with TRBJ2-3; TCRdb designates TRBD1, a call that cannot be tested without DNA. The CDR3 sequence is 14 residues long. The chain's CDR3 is CASSLAGGSLKQYF.

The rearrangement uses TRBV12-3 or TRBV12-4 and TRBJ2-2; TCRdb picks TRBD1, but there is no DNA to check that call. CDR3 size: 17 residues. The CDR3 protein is CASSWAFGTTNTGELFF.

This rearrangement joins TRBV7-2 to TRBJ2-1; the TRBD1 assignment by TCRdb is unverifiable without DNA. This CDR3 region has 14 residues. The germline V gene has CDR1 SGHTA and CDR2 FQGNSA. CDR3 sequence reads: CASSPTGGQDEQFF.

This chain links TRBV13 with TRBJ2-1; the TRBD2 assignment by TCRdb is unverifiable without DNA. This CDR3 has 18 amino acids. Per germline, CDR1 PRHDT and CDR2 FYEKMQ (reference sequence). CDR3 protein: CASSLGYRRSGIYNEQFF.

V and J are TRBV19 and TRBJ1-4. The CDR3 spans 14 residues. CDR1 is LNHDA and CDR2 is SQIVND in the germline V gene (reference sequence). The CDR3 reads CASSHSAANEKLFF. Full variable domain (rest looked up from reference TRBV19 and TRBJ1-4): DGGITQSPKYLFRKEGQNVTLSCEQNLNHDAMYWYRQDPGQGLRLIYYSQIVNDFQKGDIAEGYSVSREKKESFPLTVTSAQKNPTAFYLCASSHSAANEKLFFGSGTQLSVL.